In its sample, the clone carrying this TCR beta chain was seen a few times. Each CDR3 protein gets one entry after TCRdb re-called the RT-PCR reads with MiXCR. This table has hundreds of thousands of distinct CDR3 sequences, 13% to 15% appearing once. The CDR3 consists of 15 residues. Germline V gene data show CDR1 as DFQATT and CDR2 as SNEGSKA (reference sequence). The J segment lost 5 bases and the V segment lost 3 bases, leaving 7 bases of the junction unmatched. V and J are TRBV20-1 and TRBJ2-7; 13 bases are shared with TRBD2. Specimen: memory CD4+ T cells from blood. The TCR was taken from a female donor in good health, serving as a healthy control. CDR3 loop: CSARSGLAGKNEQYF. As DNA, the CDR3 is TGCAGTGCTAGGTCGGGACTAGCGGGAAAGAACGAGCAGTACTTC.